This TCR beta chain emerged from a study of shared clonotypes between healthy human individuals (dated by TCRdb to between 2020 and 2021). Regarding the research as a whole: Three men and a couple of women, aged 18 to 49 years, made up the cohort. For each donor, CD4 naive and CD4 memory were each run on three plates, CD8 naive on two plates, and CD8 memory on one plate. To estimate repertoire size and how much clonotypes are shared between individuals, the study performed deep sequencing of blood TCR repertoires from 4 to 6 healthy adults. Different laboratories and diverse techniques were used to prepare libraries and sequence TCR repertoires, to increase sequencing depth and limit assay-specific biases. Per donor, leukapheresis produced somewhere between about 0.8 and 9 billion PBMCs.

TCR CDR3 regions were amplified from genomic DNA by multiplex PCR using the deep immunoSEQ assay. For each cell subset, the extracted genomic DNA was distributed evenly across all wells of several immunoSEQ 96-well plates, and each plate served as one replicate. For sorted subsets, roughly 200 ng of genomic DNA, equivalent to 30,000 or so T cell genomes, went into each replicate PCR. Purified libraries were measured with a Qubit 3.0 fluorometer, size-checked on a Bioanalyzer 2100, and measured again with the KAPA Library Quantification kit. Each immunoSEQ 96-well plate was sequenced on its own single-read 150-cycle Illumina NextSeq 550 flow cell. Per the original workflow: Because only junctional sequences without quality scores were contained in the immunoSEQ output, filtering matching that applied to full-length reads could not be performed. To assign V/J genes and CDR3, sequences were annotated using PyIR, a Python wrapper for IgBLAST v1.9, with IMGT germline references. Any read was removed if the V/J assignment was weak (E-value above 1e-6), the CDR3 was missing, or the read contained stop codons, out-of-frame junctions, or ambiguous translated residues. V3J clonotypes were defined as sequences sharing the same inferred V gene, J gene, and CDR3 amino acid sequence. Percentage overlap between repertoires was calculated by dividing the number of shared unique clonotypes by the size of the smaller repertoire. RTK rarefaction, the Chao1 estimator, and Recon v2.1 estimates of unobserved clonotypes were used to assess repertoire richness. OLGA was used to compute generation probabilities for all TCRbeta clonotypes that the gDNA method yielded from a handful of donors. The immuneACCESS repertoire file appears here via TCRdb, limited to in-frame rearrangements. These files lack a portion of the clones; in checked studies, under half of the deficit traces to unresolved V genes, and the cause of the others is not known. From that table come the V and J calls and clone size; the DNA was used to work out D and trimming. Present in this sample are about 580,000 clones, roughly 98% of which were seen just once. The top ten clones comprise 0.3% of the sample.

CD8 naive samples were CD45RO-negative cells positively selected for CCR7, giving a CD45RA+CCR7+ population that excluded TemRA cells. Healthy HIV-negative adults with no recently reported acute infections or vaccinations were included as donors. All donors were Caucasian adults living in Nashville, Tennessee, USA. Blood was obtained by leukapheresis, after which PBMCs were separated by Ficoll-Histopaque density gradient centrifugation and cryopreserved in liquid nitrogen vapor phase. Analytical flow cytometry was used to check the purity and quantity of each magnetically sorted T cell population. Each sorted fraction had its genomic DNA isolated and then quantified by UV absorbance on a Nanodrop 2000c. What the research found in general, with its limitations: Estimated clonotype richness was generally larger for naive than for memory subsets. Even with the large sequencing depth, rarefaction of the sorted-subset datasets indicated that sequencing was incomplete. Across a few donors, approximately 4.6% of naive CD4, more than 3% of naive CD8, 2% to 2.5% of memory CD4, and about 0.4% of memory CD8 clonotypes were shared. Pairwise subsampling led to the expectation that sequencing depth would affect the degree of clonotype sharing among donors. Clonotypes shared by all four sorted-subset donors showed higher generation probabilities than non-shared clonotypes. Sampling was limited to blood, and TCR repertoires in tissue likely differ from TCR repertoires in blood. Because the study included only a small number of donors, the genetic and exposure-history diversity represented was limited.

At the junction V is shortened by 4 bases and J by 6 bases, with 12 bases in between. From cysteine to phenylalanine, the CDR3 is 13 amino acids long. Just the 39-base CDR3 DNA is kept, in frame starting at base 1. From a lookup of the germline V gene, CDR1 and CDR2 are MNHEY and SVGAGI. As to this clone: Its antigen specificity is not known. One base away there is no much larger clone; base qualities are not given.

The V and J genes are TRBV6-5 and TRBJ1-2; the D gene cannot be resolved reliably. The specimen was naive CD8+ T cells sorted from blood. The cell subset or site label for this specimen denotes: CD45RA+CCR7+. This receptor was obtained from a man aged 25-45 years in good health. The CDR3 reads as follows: CASSSGGRDGYTF. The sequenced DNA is TGTGCCAGCAGTTCAGGAGGGCGGGATGGCTACACCTTC.